What follows describes a single T cell receptor beta chain. TCRdb recomputed calls from the 5' RACE reads with MiXCR, one row per CDR3 protein. Counted here are hundreds of thousands of distinct CDR3 sequences, 9% to 15% occurring once; the ten biggest clones make up around 6.9%. This record belongs to a study of identical twins. The sample was also reused in another study, on yellow fever vaccine responses in identical twins.

This clonotype originated in a woman aged 18-30 years in good health. What was sequenced was CD8+ T cells sorted from blood.

In DNA form, the CDR3 reads TGTGCCAGCAGCGTCCTTATGGGACTAGCGGGAGACGATACGCAGTATTTT. Its protein product is CASSVLMGLAGDDTQYF. This chain links TRBV7-6 with TRBJ2-3; 14 bases fit TRBD2. This CDR3 is built from 17 residues. The germline V gene encodes CDR1 SGHVS and CDR2 FNYEAQ. V trimming: 5 bases; J trimming: 6 bases; junction bases outside the gene matches: 10.